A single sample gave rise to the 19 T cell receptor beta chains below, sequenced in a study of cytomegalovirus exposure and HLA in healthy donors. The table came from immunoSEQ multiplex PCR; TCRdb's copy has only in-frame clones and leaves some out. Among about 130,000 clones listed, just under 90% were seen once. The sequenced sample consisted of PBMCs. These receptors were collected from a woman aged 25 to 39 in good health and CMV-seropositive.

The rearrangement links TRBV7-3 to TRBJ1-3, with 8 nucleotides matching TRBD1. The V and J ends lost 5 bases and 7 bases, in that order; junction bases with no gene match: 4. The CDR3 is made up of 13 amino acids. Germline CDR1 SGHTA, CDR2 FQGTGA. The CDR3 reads CASSPRQGNTIYF. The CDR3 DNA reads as TGTGCCAGCAGCCCTCGACAGGGGAACACCATATATTTT.

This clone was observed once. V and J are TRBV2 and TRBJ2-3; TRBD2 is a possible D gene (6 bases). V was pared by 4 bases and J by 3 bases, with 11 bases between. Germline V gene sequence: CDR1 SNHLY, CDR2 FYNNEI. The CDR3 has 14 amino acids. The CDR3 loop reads CASSVGLATDTQYF. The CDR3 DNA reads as TGTGCCAGCAGTGTTGGGCTAGCGACAGATACGCAGTATTTT.

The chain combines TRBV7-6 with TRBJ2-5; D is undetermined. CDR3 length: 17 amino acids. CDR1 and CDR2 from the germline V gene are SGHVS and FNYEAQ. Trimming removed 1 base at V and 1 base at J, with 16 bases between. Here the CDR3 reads CASSLESNPSLQETQYF. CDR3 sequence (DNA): TGTGCCAGCAGCTTAGAGTCTAACCCAAGCCTCCAAGAGACCCAGTACTTC.

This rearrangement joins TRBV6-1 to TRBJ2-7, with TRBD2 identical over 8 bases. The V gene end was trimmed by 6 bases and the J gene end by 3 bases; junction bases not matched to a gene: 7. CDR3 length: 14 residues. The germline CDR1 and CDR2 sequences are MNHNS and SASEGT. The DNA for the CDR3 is TGTGCCAGCAGGGGGGTAGCGGGACTCTACGAGCAGTACTTC. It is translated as CASRGVAGLYEQYF.

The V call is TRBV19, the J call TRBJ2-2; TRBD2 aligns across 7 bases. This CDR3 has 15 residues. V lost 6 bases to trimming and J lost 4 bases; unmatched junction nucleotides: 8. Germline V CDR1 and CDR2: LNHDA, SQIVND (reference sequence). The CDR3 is CASRVAGVVTGELFF. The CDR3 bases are TGTGCCAGTAGAGTGGCGGGAGTCGTCACCGGGGAGCTGTTTTTT.

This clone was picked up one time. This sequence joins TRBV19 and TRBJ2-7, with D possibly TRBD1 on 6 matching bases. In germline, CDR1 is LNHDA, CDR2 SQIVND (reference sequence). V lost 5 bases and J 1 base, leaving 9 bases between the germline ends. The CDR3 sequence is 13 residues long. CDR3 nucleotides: TGTGCCAGTAGTTGGGACACATCCTACGAGCAGTACTTC. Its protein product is CASSWDTSYEQYF.

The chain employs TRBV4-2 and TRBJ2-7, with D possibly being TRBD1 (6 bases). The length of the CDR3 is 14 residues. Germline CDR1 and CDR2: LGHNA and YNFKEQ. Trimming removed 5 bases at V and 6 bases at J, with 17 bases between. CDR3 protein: CASSLRTVYSEQYF. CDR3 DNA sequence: TGTGCCAGCAGCTTGCGGACAGTATACTCCGAGCAGTACTTC.

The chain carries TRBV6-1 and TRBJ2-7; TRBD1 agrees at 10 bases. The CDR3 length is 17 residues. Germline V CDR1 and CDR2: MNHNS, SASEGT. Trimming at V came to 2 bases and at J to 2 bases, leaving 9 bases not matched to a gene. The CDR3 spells CASSERTGGLVAYEQYF. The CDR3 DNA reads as TGTGCCAGCAGTGAAAGGACAGGGGGATTGGTCGCCTACGAGCAGTACTTC.

CDR3 in amino acids: CASILRQGNQPQHF. The CDR3 DNA reads TGTGCCAGCATTCTTCGACAGGGTAATCAGCCCCAGCATTTT. The chain combines TRBV11-2 with TRBJ1-5, with 7 bases fitting TRBD1. The CDR3 has 14 residues. With 7 bases clipped from V and 4 bases from J, the junction kept 7 bases outside the gene matches. Per the germline V gene, CDR1 is SGHAT and CDR2 is FQNNGV. The variable domain in full, with the rest retrieved from reference TRBV11-2 and TRBJ1-5, is EAGVAQSPRYKIIEKRQSVAFWCNPISGHATLYWYQQILGQGPKLLIQFQNNGVVDDSQLPKDRFSAERLKGVDSTLKIQPAKLEDSAVYLCASILRQGNQPQHFGDGTRLSIL.

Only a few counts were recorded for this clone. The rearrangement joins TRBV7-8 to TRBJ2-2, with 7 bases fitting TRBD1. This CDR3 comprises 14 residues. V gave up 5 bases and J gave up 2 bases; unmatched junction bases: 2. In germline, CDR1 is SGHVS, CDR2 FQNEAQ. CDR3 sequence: CASSRDSNTGELFF. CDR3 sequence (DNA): TGTGCCAGCAGCCGGGACAGCAACACCGGGGAGCTGTTTTTT.

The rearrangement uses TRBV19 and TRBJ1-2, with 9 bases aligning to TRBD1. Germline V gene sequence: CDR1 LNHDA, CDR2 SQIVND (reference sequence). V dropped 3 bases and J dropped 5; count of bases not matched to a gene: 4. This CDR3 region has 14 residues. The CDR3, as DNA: TGTGCCAGTAGTATCGGGACAGGGTTTTATGGCTACACCTTC. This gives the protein CASSIGTGFYGYTF.

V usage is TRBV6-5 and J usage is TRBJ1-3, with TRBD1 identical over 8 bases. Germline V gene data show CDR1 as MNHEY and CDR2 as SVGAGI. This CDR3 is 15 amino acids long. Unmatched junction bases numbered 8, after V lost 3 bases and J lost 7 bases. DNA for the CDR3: TGTGCCAGCAGTTATTCACCGGGACAGGCCAACACCATATATTTT. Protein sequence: CASSYSPGQANTIYF.

Written as DNA, the CDR3 is TGTGCCAGTTCCGGGTATGGCTACACCTTC. Protein product: CASSGYGYTF. The chain joins TRBV19 to TRBJ1-2; no definite D call. There are 10 residues in the CDR3. The germline V gene encodes CDR1 LNHDA and CDR2 SQIVND (reference sequence). Trimming took off 8 bases at V and 5 bases at J, with 6 bases between the two ends.

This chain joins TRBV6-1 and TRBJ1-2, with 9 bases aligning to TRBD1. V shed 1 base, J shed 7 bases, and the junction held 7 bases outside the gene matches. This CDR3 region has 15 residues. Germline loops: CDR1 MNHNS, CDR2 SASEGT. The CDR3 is CASSEVGTGTAGYTF. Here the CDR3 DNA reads TGTGCCAGCAGTGAAGTCGGGACAGGGACGGCTGGCTACACCTTC.

This chain's CDR3 is CASSLGGSYEQYF. Here the CDR3 DNA reads TGTGCCAGCAGCTTAGGAGGGTCCTACGAGCAGTACTTC. V is TRBV11-2 and J is TRBJ2-7, with D tentatively TRBD2 (5 bases). The CDR3 contains 13 residues. CDR1 SGHAT and CDR2 FQNNGV come from the germline V gene. V was pared by 1 base and J by 1 base, with 5 bases between.

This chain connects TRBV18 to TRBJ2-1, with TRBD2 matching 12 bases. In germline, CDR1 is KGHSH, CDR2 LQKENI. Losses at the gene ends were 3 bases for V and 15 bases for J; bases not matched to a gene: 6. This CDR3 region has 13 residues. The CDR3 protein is CASSPSTSGGGFF. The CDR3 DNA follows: TGTGCCAGCTCACCCTCGACTAGCGGGGGAGGGTTCTTC.

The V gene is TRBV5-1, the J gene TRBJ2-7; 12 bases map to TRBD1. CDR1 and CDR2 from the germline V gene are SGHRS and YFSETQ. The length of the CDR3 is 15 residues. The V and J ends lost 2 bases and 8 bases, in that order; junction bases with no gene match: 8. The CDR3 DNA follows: TGCGCCAGCAGCTTACCGGGACAGGGGGCGCAGAAGCAGTACTTC. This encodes CASSLPGQGAQKQYF.

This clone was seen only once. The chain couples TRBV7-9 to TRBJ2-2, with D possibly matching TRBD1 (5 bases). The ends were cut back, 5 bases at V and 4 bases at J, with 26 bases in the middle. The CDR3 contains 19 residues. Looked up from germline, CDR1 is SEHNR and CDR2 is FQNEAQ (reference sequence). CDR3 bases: TGTGCCAGCAGCCGCCCCACAGACGGACAAGGAACCATCACCGGGGAGCTGTTTTTT. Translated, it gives CASSRPTDGQGTITGELFF.

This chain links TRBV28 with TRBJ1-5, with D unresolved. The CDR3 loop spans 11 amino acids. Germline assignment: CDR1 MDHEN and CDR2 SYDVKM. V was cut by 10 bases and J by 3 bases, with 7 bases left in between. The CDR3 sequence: CAISSNQPQHF. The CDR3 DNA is TGTGCCATCTCGTCCAATCAGCCCCAGCATTTT.